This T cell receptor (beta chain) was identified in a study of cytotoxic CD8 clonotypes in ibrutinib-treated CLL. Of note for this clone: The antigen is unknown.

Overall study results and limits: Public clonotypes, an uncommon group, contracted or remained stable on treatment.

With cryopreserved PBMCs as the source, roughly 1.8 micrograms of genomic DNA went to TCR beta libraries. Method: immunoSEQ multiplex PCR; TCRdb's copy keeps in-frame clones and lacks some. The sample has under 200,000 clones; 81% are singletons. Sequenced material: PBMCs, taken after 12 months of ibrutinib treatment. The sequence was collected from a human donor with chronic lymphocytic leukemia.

CDR3 sequence: CAWGTGGMGQYF. The CDR3 DNA reads TGTGCCTGGGGGACAGGGGGCATGGGGCAGTACTTC. The chain combines TRBV30 with TRBJ2-7; 12 bases map to TRBD1. The CDR3 is made up of 12 amino acids. Germline V CDR1 and CDR2: GTSNPN, SVGIG (reference sequence). V was clipped by 5 bases and J by 9 bases; unmatched bases: 5.